This T cell receptor (beta chain) was profiled in a study of T cell responses to AZD1222 COVID-19 vaccine. Overall study findings and caveats: Donors were mostly white British, more females; clonal diversity possibly underestimated. The breadth and depth of Spike-specific TCRs increased once two AZD1222 doses had been given. At baseline, just six AZD1222 recipients tested seropositive. No repertoire was sampled before or during the peak T cell response, only after it.

Repertoires were generated with immunoSEQ multiplex PCR, while TCRdb's copy carries only in-frame clones and drops some. This table has 85,000 to 120,000 clones, less than 95% appearing once. Concerning this clone: The antigen remains undetermined.

The CDR3 consists of 13 residues. Germline CDR1 and CDR2: SGHDT and YYEEEE. With 0 bases removed from V and 6 bases from J, the gap between germline ends came to 10 bases. The specimen comprised peripheral blood, sampled 28 days after the second AZD1222 dose. The sequence was collected from an adult who received the AZD1222 COVID-19 vaccine. The rearrangement joins TRBV5-6 to TRBJ2-7, with D unclear. CDR3 DNA: TGTGCCAGCAGCTTGGGCTCAACCTCCGAGCAGTACTTC. It yields the protein CASSLGSTSEQYF.